This T cell receptor (beta chain) was identified in a study of control samples from healthy donors and cancer patients. This clone was observed a handful of times. Clones were sequenced by immunoSEQ multiplex PCR, and TCRdb holds only the in-frame ones, with some missing. Here the sample spans some 89,000 clones, roughly 86% being singletons. This CDR3 region has 13 residues. Germline trimming cut 5 bases from V and 8 bases from J; bases unmatched to any gene: 6. V and J are TRBV12-3 or TRBV12-4 and TRBJ1-3, with 7 bases matching TRBD1. This TCR came from a man younger than 45 in good health. The sequenced sample was blood. This CDR3 reads CASSQGEGDTIYF. CDR3 nucleotide sequence: TGTGCCAGCAGTCAGGGGGAGGGAGACACCATATATTTT.